This TCR beta chain was sequenced in a study of cytomegalovirus exposure and HLA in healthy donors. Study-level findings and limits: Analyses of presence and absence presupposed an approximately uniform sequencing depth across donors. Links to common viral pathogens appeared, in a later analysis, for several of the most significant clusters.

V was clipped by 4 bases and J by 7 bases; unmatched bases: 4. Germline V lookup: CDR1 MGHRA, CDR2 YSYEKL. The CDR3 sequence is 14 residues long. The PCR was carried out with 60 Vbeta primers and 13 Jbeta primers. Only in-frame clones appear in the TCRdb table, and some are missing; sequencing was by immunoSEQ multiplex PCR. Altogether roughly 200,000 clones are present, 79% being singletons, with the ten largest covering under 4.5%. On this clone: What it binds is unknown.

The sequencing input was PBMCs. The chain uses TRBV4-1 and TRBJ1-6, with 7 bases lining up with TRBD1. This receptor was obtained from a woman aged 25-40 years in good health and CMV-seropositive. The CDR3 reads CASSPDRTNSPLHF. The CDR3 bases are TGCGCCAGCAGCCCGGACAGGACAAATTCACCCCTCCACTTT.